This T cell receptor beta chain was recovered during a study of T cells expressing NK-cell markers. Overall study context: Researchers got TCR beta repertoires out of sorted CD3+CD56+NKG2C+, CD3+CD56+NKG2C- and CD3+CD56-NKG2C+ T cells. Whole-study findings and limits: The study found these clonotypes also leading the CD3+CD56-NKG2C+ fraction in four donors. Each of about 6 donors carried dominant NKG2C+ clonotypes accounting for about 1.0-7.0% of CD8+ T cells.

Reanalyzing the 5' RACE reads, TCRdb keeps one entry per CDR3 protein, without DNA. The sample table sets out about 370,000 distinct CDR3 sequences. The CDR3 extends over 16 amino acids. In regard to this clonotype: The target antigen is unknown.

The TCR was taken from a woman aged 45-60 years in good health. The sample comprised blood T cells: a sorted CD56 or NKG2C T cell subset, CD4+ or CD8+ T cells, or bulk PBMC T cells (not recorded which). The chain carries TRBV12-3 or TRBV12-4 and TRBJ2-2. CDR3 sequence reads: CASSFWGRTYTGELFF.